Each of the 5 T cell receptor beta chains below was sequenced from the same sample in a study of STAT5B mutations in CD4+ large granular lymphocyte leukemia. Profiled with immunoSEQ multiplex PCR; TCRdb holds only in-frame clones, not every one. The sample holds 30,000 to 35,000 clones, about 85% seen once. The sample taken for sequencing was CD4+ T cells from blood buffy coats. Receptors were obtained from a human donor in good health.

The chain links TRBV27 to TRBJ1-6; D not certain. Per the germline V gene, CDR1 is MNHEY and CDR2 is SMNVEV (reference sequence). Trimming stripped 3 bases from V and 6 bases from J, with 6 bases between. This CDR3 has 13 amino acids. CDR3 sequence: CASSLRFNSPLHF. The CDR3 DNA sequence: TGTGCCAGCAGTTTGCGTTTTAATTCACCCCTCCACTTT.

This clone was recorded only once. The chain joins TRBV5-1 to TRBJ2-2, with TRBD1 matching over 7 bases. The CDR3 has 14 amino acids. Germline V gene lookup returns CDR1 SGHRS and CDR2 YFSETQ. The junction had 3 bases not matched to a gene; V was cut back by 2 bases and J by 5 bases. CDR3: CASSFRQGTGELFF. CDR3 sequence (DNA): TGCGCCAGCAGCTTCCGACAGGGTACCGGGGAGCTGTTTTTT.

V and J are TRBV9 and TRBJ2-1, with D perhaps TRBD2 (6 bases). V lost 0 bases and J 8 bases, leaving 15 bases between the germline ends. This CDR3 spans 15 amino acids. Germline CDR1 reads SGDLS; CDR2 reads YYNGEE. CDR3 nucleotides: TGTGCCAGCAGCGTAGCTACGGGAGAGTCGGATGAGCAGTTCTTC. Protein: CASSVATGESDEQFF.

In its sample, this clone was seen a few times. CDR3 loop: CASRLAGGGEQYF. In DNA form, the CDR3 reads TGTGCCAGCCGACTAGCGGGAGGAGGGGAGCAGTACTTC. The chain uses TRBV5-6 and TRBJ2-7, with TRBD2 identical over 13 bases. The CDR3 consists of 13 residues. V lost 7 bases and J lost 7; bases outside the gene matches: 5. Germline CDR1 SGHDT, CDR2 YYEEEE.

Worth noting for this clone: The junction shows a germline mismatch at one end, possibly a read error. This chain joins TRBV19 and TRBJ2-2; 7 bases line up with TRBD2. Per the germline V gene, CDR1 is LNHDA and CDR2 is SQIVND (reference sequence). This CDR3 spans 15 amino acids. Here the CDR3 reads CASRRAGVNIGELFF. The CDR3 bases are TGTGCCAGTAGGAGGGCGGGAGTAAACATCGGGGAGCTGTTTTTT.